A single sample gave rise to the 25 T cell receptor beta chains below, sequenced in a study of CD8 T cells in Susac syndrome. Random hexamers served to reverse transcribe roughly 0.45 to 1 ug RNA. TCRdb reprocessed the immunoSEQ multiplex PCR reads with MiXCR, giving one entry per CDR3 protein. The sample lists roughly 160,000 distinct CDR3 sequences, approximately 96% seen once, with around 0.14% in the top ten. Sequencing was done on a sample of CD4+ T cells from PBMCs. All receptors derive from a human donor in good health.

The chain recombines TRBV3-1 with TRBJ1-2, with 7 bases lining up with TRBD1. Germline CDR1 is LGHDT and CDR2 is YNNKEL (reference sequence). Trimming removed 3 bases from V and 8 bases from J; junction bases left unmatched: 9. The CDR3 has 14 amino acids. The CDR3 DNA reads as TGTGCCAGCAGCCATGATACAGGGGTTCGAGGCTACACCTTC. It yields the protein CASSHDTGVRGYTF.

The chain combines TRBV2 with TRBJ2-1; no clear D gene. In germline, CDR1 is SNHLY, CDR2 FYNNEI. Trimming removed 9 bases at V and 4 bases at J, with 7 bases between. This CDR3 contains 11 residues. CDR3 residues: CASMTYNEQFF. DNA of the CDR3: TGTGCCAGTATGACTTACAATGAGCAGTTCTTC.

In its sample, this clonotype was seen a few times. The J gene is TRBJ1-1, the V gene TRBV7-2; the D gene is possibly TRBD1 (5 bases). The CDR3 is made up of 14 amino acids. Germline-derived CDR1 and CDR2 are SGHTA and FQGNSA. V was cut by 2 bases and J by 5 bases, with 12 bases left in between. The DNA of the CDR3 is TGTGCCAGCAGCTTACAGGGCGGGGGGACTGAAGCTTTCTTT. Amino acid sequence: CASSLQGGGTEAFF. The variable domain in full, with the rest retrieved from reference TRBV7-2 and TRBJ1-1, is GAGVSQSPSNKVTEKGKDVELRCDPISGHTALYWYRQSLGQGLEFLIYFQGNSAPDKSGLPSDRFSAERTGGSVSTLTIQRTQQEDSAVYLCASSLQGGGTEAFFGQGTRLTVV.

The V gene is TRBV20-1, the J gene TRBJ1-2; no clear D gene. V lost 6 bases, J lost 6 bases, and 11 bases lay in between. The CDR3 length is 11 residues. Germline V gene data show CDR1 as DFQATT and CDR2 as SNEGSKA (reference sequence). In DNA, the CDR3 is TGCAGTGCCCCCCCAGGTGATGGCTACACCTTC. Amino acids: CSAPPGDGYTF.

The gene calls are TRBV7-8 and TRBJ1-1; D is unclear. V lost 2 bases, J lost 4 bases, and 14 bases lay in between. This CDR3 has 15 amino acids. Germline-derived CDR1 and CDR2 are SGHVS and FQNEAQ. The CDR3 loop reads CASSLKAAVGTEAFF. CDR3 bases: TGTGCCAGCAGCTTAAAGGCAGCCGTGGGCACTGAAGCTTTCTTT.

The DNA for the CDR3 is TGTGCCAGCAGCTCAACAGCGAACTATGGCTACACCTTC. This translates into CASSSTANYGYTF. The V call is TRBV6-5, the J call TRBJ1-2; D remains unclear. CDR3 size: 13 residues. From germline, CDR1 is MNHEY and CDR2 SVGAGI. The V gene lost 6 bases and the J gene lost 2 bases, with 10 bases spanning the gap.

Here the CDR3 DNA reads TGTGCCTGGACTAAGGGGGCGCAGGTGCCCGAGCAGTACTTC. This gives the protein CAWTKGAQVPEQYF. This rearrangement joins TRBV30 to TRBJ2-7, with TRBD1 matching over 7 bases. Germline CDR1 is GTSNPN and CDR2 is SVGIG (reference sequence). There are 14 residues in the CDR3. V dropped 4 bases and J dropped 6; count of bases not matched to a gene: 12.

The chain combines TRBV9 with TRBJ2-3; D may match TRBD1 or TRBD2 (7 bases each). V shed 0 bases and J shed 1 base, with 12 bases lying between them. Per germline, CDR1 SGDLS and CDR2 YYNGEE. This CDR3 has 16 amino acids. Here the CDR3 reads CASSVGAGGGTDTQYF. The CDR3 coding sequence is TGTGCCAGCAGCGTAGGGGCAGGGGGGGGCACAGATACGCAGTATTTT.

The V and J genes are TRBV20-1 and TRBJ2-3; TRBD1 matches 9 bases. The CDR3 sequence is 13 residues long. CDR1 DFQATT and CDR2 SNEGSKA come from the germline V gene (reference sequence). The CDR3 DNA reads as TGCAGCGTCGGACAGGGGAGCACAGATACGCAGTATTTT. Its protein is CSVGQGSTDTQYF.

The chain recombines TRBV20-1 with TRBJ1-1, with a tentative D call TRBD1 (6 bases). This CDR3 has 15 amino acids. V was shortened by 0 bases and J by 4 bases, with 15 bases between the two germline ends. The V gene's germline CDR1 is DFQATT and CDR2 SNEGSKA (reference sequence). This CDR3 is CSARDTGGAGTEAFF. CDR3 bases: TGCAGTGCTAGAGATACGGGGGGCGCGGGCACTGAAGCTTTCTTT.

This chain joins TRBV25-1 and TRBJ1-6; perhaps TRBD1 as D (5 bases). Germline assignment: CDR1 MGHDK and CDR2 SYGVNS. Trimming took 10 bases from V and 9 from J, leaving 16 bases between them. This CDR3 spans 13 amino acids. CDR3 in amino acids: CAMTGPYCSPLHF. CDR3 coding DNA: TGTGCCATGACGGGACCGTATTGTTCACCCCTCCACTTT.

CDR3 nucleotide sequence: TGCAGCGTTGAACTGGACAGGGCCTATGGCTACACCTTC. This sequence encodes CSVELDRAYGYTF. The rearrangement uses TRBV29-1 and TRBJ1-2; TRBD1 matches at 8 bases. The CDR3 runs to 13 residues. Per the germline V gene, CDR1 is SQVTM and CDR2 is ANQGSEA. V shed 2 bases, J shed 4 bases, and the junction held 3 bases outside the gene matches.

The chain has TRBV20-1 and TRBJ2-1; D gene ambiguous. The CDR3 loop spans 12 amino acids. Between the trimmed V and J ends, which lost 1 base and 6 bases, there was a span of 7 bases. CDR1 is DFQATT, CDR2 SNEGSKA, per germline (reference sequence). DNA for the CDR3: TGCAGTGCTAGAGCAACGTTCAATGAGCAGTTCTTC. It translates to CSARATFNEQFF.

The chain carries TRBV20-1 and TRBJ1-2, with TRBD1 matching over 8 bases. The germline gives CDR1 DFQATT, CDR2 SNEGSKA (reference sequence). Germline trimming cut 3 bases from V and 0 bases from J; bases unmatched to any gene: 0. The CDR3 covers 13 residues. The chain's CDR3 is CSARDRANYGYTF. Here the CDR3 DNA reads TGCAGTGCTAGGGACAGGGCTAACTATGGCTACACCTTC.

The J gene is TRBJ2-2, the V gene TRBV7-8; 9 bases are a match to TRBD1. Trimming cost V 4 bases and J 4 bases; bases outside gene matches: 4. The CDR3 is made up of 15 amino acids. CDR1 SGHVS and CDR2 FQNEAQ come from the germline V gene. In nucleotides, the CDR3 is TGTGCCAGCAGCTCGGGGACAGGGACCACCGGGGAGCTGTTTTTT. Protein product: CASSSGTGTTGELFF.

The chain has TRBV20-1 and TRBJ2-1; the D gene is possibly TRBD2 (6 bases). This CDR3 region has 14 residues. The germline V gene encodes CDR1 DFQATT and CDR2 SNEGSKA (reference sequence). Trimming pared 1 base from V and 2 bases from J, leaving 9 bases between. CDR3 protein: CSARGRGPYNEQFF. CDR3 nucleotides: TGCAGTGCTAGAGGGCGGGGACCCTACAATGAGCAGTTCTTC.

This clonotype was detected only once. This sequence joins TRBV15 and TRBJ2-4; D is perhaps TRBD1 (5 bases). The CDR3 covers 15 residues. Trimming left V 0 bases short and J 8 bases short, with 14 bases between. Germline assignment: CDR1 LNHNV and CDR2 YYDKDF (reference sequence). CDR3 sequence: CATSRDPAGSHIQYF. CDR3 DNA: TGTGCCACCAGCAGAGATCCGGCAGGGTCACACATTCAGTACTTC.

The rearrangement joins TRBV30 to TRBJ2-3; TRBD2 agrees at 12 bases. V dropped 2 bases and J dropped 6; count of bases not matched to a gene: 3. CDR1 is GTSNPN, CDR2 SVGIG, per germline (reference sequence). The CDR3 has 14 amino acids. CDR3 loop: CAWSLTSGGDTQYF. CDR3 nucleotide sequence: TGTGCCTGGAGTCTAACTAGCGGGGGGGATACGCAGTATTTT. Full variable domain (rest looked up from reference TRBV30 and TRBJ2-3): SQTIHQWPATLVQPVGSPLSLECTVEGTSNPNLYWYRQAAGRGLQLLFYSVGIGQISSEVPQNLSASRPQDRQFILSSKKLLLSDSGFYLCAWSLTSGGDTQYFGPGTRLTVL.

V gene TRBV29-1 combines with J gene TRBJ1-2; 11 bases match TRBD1. The V gene end was trimmed by 3 bases and the J gene end by 2 bases; junction bases not matched to a gene: 5. This CDR3 has 15 residues. CDR1 and CDR2 from the germline V gene are SQVTM and ANQGSEA. The CDR3 here is CSVEDRGQSNYGYTF. In DNA, the CDR3 is TGCAGCGTTGAGGACAGGGGGCAGTCGAACTATGGCTACACCTTC.

Comment on this clonotype: Sequence at one end of the junction differs from germline and may be a read error. The V gene is TRBV7-2, the J gene TRBJ2-6, with a possible D match to TRBD1 (6 bases). Germline CDR1 reads SGHTA; CDR2 reads FQGNSA. The CDR3 runs to 15 residues. The CDR3 nucleotides are TGTGCCAGCAGCCCCGACTCTGCAGGGGCCAACGTCCTGATTTTC. Translating gives CASSPDSAGANVLIF. The entire variable domain, with the rest obtained from reference TRBV7-2 and TRBJ2-6, is as follows: GAGVSQSPSNKVTEKGKDVELRCDPISGHTALYWYRQSLGQGLEFLIYFQGNSAPDKSGLPSDRFSAERTGGSVSTLTIQRTQQEDSAVYLCASSPDSAGANVLIFGAGSRLTVL.

V and J are TRBV6-2 or TRBV6-3 and TRBJ2-7; D tentatively reads TRBD1 or TRBD2 (5 bases each). CDR1 MNHEY and CDR2 SVGEGT come from the germline V gene. CDR3 length equals 15 residues. Trimming removed 5 bases from V and 6 bases from J, with 20 bases in between. DNA for the CDR3: TGTGCCAGCAGTCGCCCTCCGGGACCCCTGGCCGAGCAGTACTTC. It codes for CASSRPPGPLAEQYF.

This clonotype occurred once. The V and J genes are TRBV27 and TRBJ2-7, with TRBD1 as a possible D gene (6 bases). Germline CDR1 and CDR2: MNHEY and SMNVEV (reference sequence). This CDR3 spans 16 amino acids. The germline V and J ends were trimmed by 4 bases and 1 base, with 17 bases remaining between them. The CDR3 DNA reads TGTGCCAGCAGTTCCAGGGGCCAGACGCCTTCCTACGAGCAGTACTTC. Translating gives CASSSRGQTPSYEQYF.

The chain uses TRBV12-3 or TRBV12-4 and TRBJ2-3; TRBD2 agrees at 12 bases. The CDR3 consists of 17 residues. The V and J ends lost 6 bases and 0 bases, in that order; junction bases with no gene match: 7. The CDR3 DNA reads as TGTGCCAGCAGCCCCCGACTAGCGGGGGCCAGCACAGATACGCAGTATTTT. Its translation: CASSPRLAGASTDTQYF.

V and J are TRBV20-1 and TRBJ2-5; D gene uncertain. From germline, CDR1 is DFQATT and CDR2 SNEGSKA (reference sequence). Trimming took off 3 bases at V and 5 bases at J, with 22 bases between the two ends. The CDR3 spans 16 residues. The CDR3 is CSARGLGSGRGETQYF. The CDR3 DNA reads as TGCAGTGCTAGGGGATTGGGCTCCGGGCGTGGTGAGACCCAGTACTTC.

V gene TRBV29-1 combines with J gene TRBJ1-1, with no clear D. Trimming left V 1 base short and J 4 bases short, with 10 bases between. This CDR3 contains 13 residues. Germline V CDR1 and CDR2: SQVTM, ANQGSEA. The DNA for the CDR3 is TGCAGCGTTGAAGGAGCTAGGATCACTGAAGCTTTCTTT. This translates into CSVEGARITEAFF. Together with reference TRBV29-1 and TRBJ1-1, the CDR3 gives the full variable domain: SAVISQKPSRDICQRGTSLTIQCQVDSQVTMMFWYRQQPGQSLTLIATANQGSEATYESGFVIDKFPISRPNLTFSTLTVSNMSPEDSSIYLCSVEGARITEAFFGQGTRLTVV.